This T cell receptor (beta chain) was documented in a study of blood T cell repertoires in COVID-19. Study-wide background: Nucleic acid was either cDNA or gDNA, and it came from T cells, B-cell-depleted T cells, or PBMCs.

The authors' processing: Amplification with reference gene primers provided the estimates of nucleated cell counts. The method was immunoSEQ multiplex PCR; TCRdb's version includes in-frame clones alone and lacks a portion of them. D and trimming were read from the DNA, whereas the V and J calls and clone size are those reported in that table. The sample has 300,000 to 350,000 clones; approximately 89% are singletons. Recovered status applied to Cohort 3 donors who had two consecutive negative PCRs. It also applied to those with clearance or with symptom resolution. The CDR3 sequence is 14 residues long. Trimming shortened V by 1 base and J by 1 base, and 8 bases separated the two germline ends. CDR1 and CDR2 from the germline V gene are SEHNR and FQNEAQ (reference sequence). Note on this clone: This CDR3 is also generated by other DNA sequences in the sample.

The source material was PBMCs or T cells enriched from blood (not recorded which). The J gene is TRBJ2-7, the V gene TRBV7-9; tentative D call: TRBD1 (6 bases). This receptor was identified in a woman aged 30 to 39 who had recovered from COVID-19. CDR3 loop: CASSLGTGSYEQYF. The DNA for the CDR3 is TGTGCCAGCAGCTTAGGAACAGGGTCCTACGAGCAGTACTTC.